The sequence of this T cell receptor (beta chain) was determined in a study of Ad26.COV2.S vaccination and SARS-CoV-2 variants. Worth noting for this clone: The antigen is unknown.

The treatment here: 19 received Ad26.COV2.S at low or high dose, single or two shots; roughly 5 received placebo; per-sample allocation not given. At day 63 after the first vaccine or placebo injection, samples were drawn. Study-wide results and limits: It was found that vaccine and placebo recipients had similar non-spike TCR breadth.

The repertoire was sequenced with immunoSEQ multiplex PCR; TCRdb's copy has only in-frame clones and lacks some. The profile covers 300,000 to 400,000 clones, with around 90% appearing a single time and roughly 3.1% taken by the ten largest. The receptor's source is a person between 18 and 60 years old who received the Ad26.COV2.S COVID-19 vaccine or a placebo. The sample in question was peripheral blood, obtained in a trial of Ad26.COV2.S vaccine versus placebo.

The DNA for the CDR3 is TGTGCCAGCAGCCAAGAGGGACAGGGGTCTGAAGCTTTCTTT. Its protein is CASSQEGQGSEAFF. The chain has TRBV4-2 and TRBJ1-1, with 10 bases aligning to TRBD1. Per germline, CDR1 LGHNA and CDR2 YNFKEQ. J was trimmed by 6 bases and V by 0 bases; bases with no gene match: 1. The CDR3 contains 14 residues.